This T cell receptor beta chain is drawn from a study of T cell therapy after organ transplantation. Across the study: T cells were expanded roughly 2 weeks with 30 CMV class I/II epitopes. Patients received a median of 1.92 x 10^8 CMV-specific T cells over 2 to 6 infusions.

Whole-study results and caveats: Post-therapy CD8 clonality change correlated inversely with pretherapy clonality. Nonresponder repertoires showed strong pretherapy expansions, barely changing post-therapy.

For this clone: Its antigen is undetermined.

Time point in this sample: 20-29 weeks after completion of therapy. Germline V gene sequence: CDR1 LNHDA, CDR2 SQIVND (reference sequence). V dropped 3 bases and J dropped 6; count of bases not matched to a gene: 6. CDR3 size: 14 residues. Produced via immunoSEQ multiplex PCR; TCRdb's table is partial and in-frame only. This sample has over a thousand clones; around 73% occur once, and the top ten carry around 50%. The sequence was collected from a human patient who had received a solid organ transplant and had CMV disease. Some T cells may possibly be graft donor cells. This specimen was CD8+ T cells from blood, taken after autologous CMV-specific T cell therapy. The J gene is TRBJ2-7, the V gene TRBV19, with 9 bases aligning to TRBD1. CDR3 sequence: CASSMVTGGTEQYF. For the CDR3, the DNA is TGTGCCAGTAGTATGGTGACAGGGGGGACCGAGCAGTACTTC.